These 5 T cell receptor beta chains originate from one sample sequenced in a study of glioma-infiltrating T cells after dendritic cell vaccination. Measured with immunoSEQ multiplex PCR; TCRdb has only the in-frame clones, and not every one. The sample shows 85,000 or so clones, 75% to 90% of them seen only once. Time point defined: after dendritic cell vaccination, including at tumor progression/relapse. Sequenced here: blood, sampled after dendritic cell vaccination. All receptors come from a human donor with glioblastoma.

This clone was seen only a few times. The V gene is TRBV7-9, the J gene TRBJ1-4; no clear D gene. Germline CDR1 SEHNR, CDR2 FQNEAQ (reference sequence). V shed 5 bases and J shed 8 bases, with 15 bases lying between them. The CDR3 runs 14 residues. The CDR3 reads CASSLLGSGEKLFF. The CDR3, as DNA: TGTGCCAGCAGCCTACTGGGATCGGGGGAAAAACTGTTTTTT.

This chain uses TRBV5-1 with TRBJ2-1, with 10 bases that match TRBD2. The junction had 6 bases not matched to a gene; V was cut back by 1 base and J by 8 bases. The CDR3 extends over 15 amino acids. Germline assignment: CDR1 SGHRS and CDR2 YFSETQ. The DNA of the CDR3 is TGCGCCAGCAGCTTGATGTCTAGCGGGAGCGATGAGCAGTTCTTC. Amino acid sequence: CASSLMSSGSDEQFF.

The V call is TRBV10-3, the J call TRBJ2-6; 7 positions agree with TRBD2. Germline CDR1 is ENHRY and CDR2 is SYGVKD. The CDR3 covers 18 residues. V was pared by 6 bases and J by 1 base, with 12 bases of the junction left unmatched. The CDR3 DNA reads as TGTGCCATCAGGGCGTCCGGGACTACCCGATCTGGGGCCAACGTCCTGACTTTC. Its translation is CAIRASGTTRSGANVLTF.

This sequence joins TRBV5-1 and TRBJ2-7, with unresolved D. V shed 2 bases and J shed 4 bases, with 19 bases lying between them. The CDR3 sequence is 16 residues long. CDR1 is SGHRS, CDR2 YFSETQ, per germline. The CDR3 loop is CASSFAYGISGYEQYF. CDR3 sequence (DNA): TGCGCCAGCAGCTTTGCCTACGGAATCTCGGGTTACGAGCAGTACTTC.

The J gene is TRBJ2-7, the V gene TRBV7-3; 11 bases map to TRBD1. V lost 2 bases to trimming and J lost 0 bases; unmatched junction nucleotides: 6. CDR1 and CDR2 from the germline V gene are SGHTA and FQGTGA. This CDR3 spans 17 amino acids. The CDR3 bases are TGTGCCAGCAGCTTAGGGACAGGGGGTCGAAGCTCCTACGAGCAGTACTTC. It yields the protein CASSLGTGGRSSYEQYF.